The T cell receptor (beta chain) described here comes from a study of cytomegalovirus exposure and HLA in healthy donors (dated by TCRdb to the late 2010s). Context from the whole study: An earlier analysis of roughly 500 of the donors reported 276 Gb of sequence data and around 110 million unique TCR beta sequences from 190 million or so T cells. Both class I and class II loci were covered by HLA typing, at four-digit resolution. To predict cytomegalovirus infection status, the study brought together high-throughput TCR immunosequencing, statistical association of individual TCRs with disease status, and machine learning. Using immunosequencing, the study profiled T cell repertoires from 550 to 750 subjects and related those repertoires to cytomegalovirus serostatus. In an earlier analysis of a few hundred of the donors, high-throughput TCR beta sequencing was used to judge whether each TCR beta V gene segment behaved as functional or pseudogenic. The aim of the study was to test whether cataloging public T cell receptors could identify signatures of past pathogen exposure. A later genetic analysis took genome-wide SNP genotypes for about three fifths of the 666 donors and used that subset as a discovery cohort. Among roughly 370 genotyped donors of the cohort, an average of approximately 240,000 unique TCR beta nucleotide sequences were sequenced per donor, roughly 20% of them non-productive. Rather than using new phenotypic data, the later analysis identified candidate immune exposures from TCR beta sequences and from how often those sequences occurred across donors. An early release covering 550 to 650 HLA-typed donors comprised approximately 290 gigabases of sequencing data and around 80 million unique TCR sequences. A few DR-DQ haplotypes were treated as single units for association and clustering because of strong linkage in the cohort. Along with the approximately 620-subject first cohort, a separate validation cohort of more than 90 different subjects was used. All discovery cohort repertoires had been generated using a single sequencing platform. The number of typed donors differed by locus: about 629-640 for A, B, C, DRB1 and DQB1; approximately 520 for DQA1; some 590 for DPA1; and around 470 for DPB1. A later analysis re-analyzed previously published TCR beta repertoires from 666 donors and added high-resolution HLA genotyping to study TCR occurrence patterns. Donor age, sex, ethnicity and CMV serostatus were compiled together with the repertoire data. Of the 300 to 450 genotyped donors, 65% to 90% were placed in the genetic ancestry cluster associated with self-reported Caucasian donors. Broader findings and caveats from the paper: Because HLA typing was unavailable for some donors at each locus, only the typed subset was used in association tests. Linkage disequilibrium might explain the correlated functional status among segregating V segments, but an unknown experimental factor could not be ruled out. According to a later analysis, parvovirus B19, influenza, CMV and Epstein-Barr virus appeared linked to several top co-occurrence clusters. The sequencing pipeline was judged likely to have produced a cluster of highly shared sequence variants as a technical artifact. A few of the identified cytomegalovirus-associated TCR beta chains were confirmed in vitro to be specific for cytomegalovirus antigens. Sequencing depth was assumed to be roughly uniform across donors in the presence/absence analyses, though that assumption may not hold. The authors suggested that the approach could potentially be generalized to other disease states and immunological phenotypes. A further reported finding was that TCR beta sequences accurately predicted the HLA-A and HLA-B alleles for most subjects in the first cohort. Specific HLA alleles were associated with over 15,000 TCR beta sequences at a false discovery rate of 0.05 in a later analysis. In a later analysis, the rate of TCR association differed among HLA loci, with DRB1 alleles having the most associated TCRs and HLA-C alleles having the fewest. V-gene and J-gene trimming of TCR beta chains was associated with a missense DCLRE1C variant in a later genetic analysis, and the association was replicated in an independent cohort. Cytomegalovirus status was reported to be diagnosed by the classifier with high specificity and sensitivity in both the original and validation cohorts. The study listed approximately 150 TCR beta chains as associated with cytomegalovirus. Most TCR sequences were seen in very few donors, while some public TCRs were found in many individuals. In an earlier analysis of 450 to 750 of the donors, most TCR beta V segments appeared in productive rearrangements about 87% or about 30% of the time, broadly matching IMGT annotations. A later genetic analysis reported fewer N-insertions in productive TCRs among donors in an Asian-associated ancestry cluster than the roughly 700-donor mean. A later analysis found that most CMV-associated TCR beta chains appeared HLA-restricted, with HLA associations seemingly driven largely by CMV exposure. Because counts were too low, some 17 rarely observed V segments, including chromosome 9 orphons, were left out of the earlier analysis of a few hundred of the donors. CMV serostatus was the only immune exposure information available for the cohort. This cohort had only TCR beta chains sequenced, and the lack of alpha or paired-chain data limited which features could be detected. Assigning TCR associations to individual alleles was difficult when HLA alleles, especially DR and DQ, strongly co-occurred. In a later analysis, HLA-associated TCR beta chains were found to be more clonally expanded and to have lower generation probabilities than equally common non-associated chains. The 87-base-pair reads could not distinguish some IMGT-functional V segments, including TRBV6-2 and TRBV6-3, so those segments were excluded.

As concerns this clone: Its antigen remains undetermined. Base qualities are not at hand, and no much larger clone is one base apart.

The germline V gene provides CDR1 SGHDN and CDR2 FVKESK. The trim is 3 bases for V and 0 bases for J, with a gap of 6 bases between the germline ends. The CDR3 has 15 amino acids, counting the end cysteine and phenylalanine. Left in the record is the CDR3 DNA by itself, 45 bases read in frame from the first base. The library was produced with the immunoSEQ multiplex PCR assay. For the multiplex PCR, a mixture combining 60 forward primers for TCR Vbeta segments and 13 reverse primers for TCR Jbeta segments was used. The CDR3 region of rearranged TCR beta genes was amplified from genomic DNA by a multiplex PCR assay. Amplified TCR beta libraries were sequenced as 87-base-pair reads on the Illumina HiSeq System. On the authors' methods: A later analysis tallied around 80 million unique TCR beta chains across the 600 to 700 repertoires, and about 12 million of those chains were shared by two or more donors. Raw reads were error-corrected and collapsed into unique sequences with a nearest-neighbor algorithm that merged closely related sequences to remove PCR and sequencing errors. Alignment of CDR3 sequences to IMGT reference sequences was used to assign V, D and J gene segments. For a sequence to be retained, a match of at least six nucleotides was required to both a V gene segment and a J gene segment. Rearrangements were called productive when the CDR3 lacked stop codons and stayed in frame with V and J; all others were non-productive. CDR3 was defined by IMGT convention, running from the second conserved V-encoded cysteine to the conserved J-encoded phenylalanine. The earlier analysis of about 620 of the donors excluded sequences that lacked an unambiguous match to a single V gene segment. In an earlier analysis of 450 to 700 of the donors, V segments were called functional above 56.7% productive rearrangements and were called segregating when the between-donor standard deviation exceeded 5%. A statistical classification framework was built to diagnose cytomegalovirus status from the catalog of TCR beta chain sequences. In a later analysis, V and J genes were assigned by comparing TCR nucleotide sequences against IMGT/GENE-DB human TR gene sequences. In a later analysis, CDR3 sequences and most-parsimonious VDJ recombination scenarios were assigned using the TCRdist pipeline. In a later analysis, every TCR beta chain was defined by the combination of its CDR3 amino acid sequence and its V-gene family, and reads without a unique V-gene family were dropped. In a later analysis, 450 to 600 highly shared, low-generation-probability nucleotide sequences were removed to address suspected cross-contamination and a sequencing artifact. In a later analysis, a clonal expansion index was calculated for each public chain from normalized within-repertoire ranks of inferred template counts. In a later analysis, generation probabilities were computed with a VDJ recombination model fitted to out-of-frame rearrangements, and the resulting probabilities were checked against IGoR. Hypergeometric tests were used in a later analysis to score TCR-TCR, TCR-HLA and TCR-CMV co-occurrence, with a repertoire-size bias correction applied to the TCR pairs. False discovery rates were estimated in a later analysis by permuting HLA or CMV assignments 20 times. In a later analysis, co-occurring TCRs were grouped with DBSCAN, and TCRdist sequence similarity was added when clustering was performed within HLA-allele-positive subsets. Co-occurrence clustering excluded repertoires with fewer than 30,000 or more than 120,000 public chains, plus five with anomalous nucleotide sharing. TCRdb re-hosts the immuneACCESS table, in-frame sequences only. Its copies lack some clones; in the studies checked, an unresolved V gene accounts for under half of them, and the cause for the rest is not known. V, J and clone size were drawn from that table, and D and trimming were deduced from the DNA. This sample gives some 94,000 clones in total; roughly 80% of them show up just once. The ten largest clones represent over 3% of the sample.

The cohort comprised around 700 healthy bone marrow donors. At the time of sampling, all cohort members were nominally healthy, though unrecorded immune exposures were likely present. The donor tested CMV seronegative, placing the donor among the 352 seronegative members of the cohort. Each donor provided a peripheral blood sample, and peripheral blood mononuclear cells were used for TCR beta sequencing. The Qiagen DNeasy Blood Extraction Kit was used to extract genomic DNA from the blood cell samples. The chain links TRBV14 with TRBJ1-6, with a weak D call of TRBD1 (5 bases match). This TCR was sampled from a middle-aged man in good health and CMV-seronegative. The sample comprised PBMCs. The DNA is as follows: TGTGCCAGCAGCCAGGGGGGCTCCTATAATTCACCCCTCCACTTT. The translation is CASSQGGSYNSPLHF.